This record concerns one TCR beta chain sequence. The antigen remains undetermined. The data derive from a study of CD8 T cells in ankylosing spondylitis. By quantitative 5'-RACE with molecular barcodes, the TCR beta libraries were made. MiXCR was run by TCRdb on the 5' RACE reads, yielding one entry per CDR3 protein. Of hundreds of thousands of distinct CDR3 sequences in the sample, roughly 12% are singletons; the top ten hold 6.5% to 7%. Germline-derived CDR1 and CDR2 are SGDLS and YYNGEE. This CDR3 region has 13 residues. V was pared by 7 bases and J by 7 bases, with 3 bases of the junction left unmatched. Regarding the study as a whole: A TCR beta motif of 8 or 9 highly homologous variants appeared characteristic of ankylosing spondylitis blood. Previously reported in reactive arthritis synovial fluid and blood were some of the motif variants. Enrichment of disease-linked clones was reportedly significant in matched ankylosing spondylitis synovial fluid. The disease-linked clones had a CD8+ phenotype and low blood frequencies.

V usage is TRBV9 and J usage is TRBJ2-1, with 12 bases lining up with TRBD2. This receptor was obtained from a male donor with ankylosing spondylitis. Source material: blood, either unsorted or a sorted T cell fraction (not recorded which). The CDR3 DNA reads TGTGCCAGCGGGACTAGCGGGCCAAATGAGCAGTTCTTC. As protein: CASGTSGPNEQFF. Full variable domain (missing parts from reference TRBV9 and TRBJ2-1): DSGVTQTPKHLITATGQRVTLRCSPRSGDLSVYWYQQSLDQGLQFLIQYYNGEERAKGNILERFSAQQFPDLHSELNLSSLELGDSALYFCASGTSGPNEQFFGPGTRLTVL.